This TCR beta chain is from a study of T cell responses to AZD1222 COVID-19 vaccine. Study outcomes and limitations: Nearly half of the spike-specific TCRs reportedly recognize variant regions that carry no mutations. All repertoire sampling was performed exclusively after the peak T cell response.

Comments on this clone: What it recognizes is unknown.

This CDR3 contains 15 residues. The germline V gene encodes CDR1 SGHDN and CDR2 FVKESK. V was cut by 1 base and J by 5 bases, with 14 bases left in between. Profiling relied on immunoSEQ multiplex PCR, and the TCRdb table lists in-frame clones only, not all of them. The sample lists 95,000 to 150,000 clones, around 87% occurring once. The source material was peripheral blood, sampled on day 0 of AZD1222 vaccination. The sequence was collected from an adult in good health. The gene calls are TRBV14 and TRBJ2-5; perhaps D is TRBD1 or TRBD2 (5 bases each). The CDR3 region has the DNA TGTGCCAGCAGCCAAGCTTTTACGAGGGGTGAGACCCAGTACTTC. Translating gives CASSQAFTRGETQYF.